One sample yielded the 2 T cell receptor beta chains listed below, sequenced in a study of blood T cell repertoires in COVID-19. Profiling relied on immunoSEQ multiplex PCR, and the TCRdb table lists in-frame clones only, not all of them. This table holds a few hundred thousand clones, roughly 90% found once. The sequenced sample was peripheral blood. The receptors shown here come from a young woman with active or convalescent COVID-19.

The rearrangement uses TRBV5-6 and TRBJ1-1; D is undetermined. Germline loops: CDR1 SGHDT, CDR2 YYEEEE. The CDR3 runs 15 residues. V lost 0 bases to trimming and J lost 4 bases, with 13 bases between them. CDR3 residues: CASSLGSRDRTEAFF. The CDR3 DNA sequence: TGTGCCAGCAGCTTGGGTAGTCGGGATCGCACTGAAGCTTTCTTT.

The chain couples TRBV6-5 to TRBJ2-1; 10 positions agree with TRBD2. V gave up 4 bases and J gave up 9 bases; unmatched junction bases: 9. This CDR3 is 15 amino acids long. Germline-derived CDR1 and CDR2 are MNHEY and SVGAGI. The CDR3 spells CASSLGSGGASEQFF. In DNA form, the CDR3 reads TGTGCCAGCAGTTTGGGGAGCGGGGGGGCGAGTGAGCAGTTCTTC.